The 27 T cell receptor beta chains in this list originate from one sample, sequenced in a study of CD8 T cells in Susac syndrome. RNA was extracted with the RNeasy kit, and a quantity of roughly 0.45 to 1 ug was reverse transcribed using random hexamers. TCRdb re-called the immunoSEQ multiplex PCR reads with MiXCR, one entry per CDR3 protein. The sample contains 150,000 to 250,000 distinct CDR3 sequences, about 95% of which appear only once. The sequenced sample consisted of CD4+ T cells from PBMCs. Receptors originate from a human donor with multiple sclerosis.

The chain has TRBV24-1 and TRBJ2-3; D gene ambiguous. Germline CDR1 and CDR2: KGHDR and SFDVKD. This CDR3 has 11 amino acids. The V end was cut by 1 base, the J end by 11 bases, with 6 bases between. CDR3 bases: TGTGCCACCAGTGATTTCCTGGGGCAGTATTTT. This sequence encodes CATSDFLGQYF.

The chain combines TRBV20-1 with TRBJ2-3; 8 nucleotides align to TRBD2. Germline-derived CDR1 and CDR2 are DFQATT and SNEGSKA (reference sequence). This CDR3 spans 16 amino acids. After removal of 1 base from V and 0 bases from J, the junction contained 6 bases not matched to a gene. Written as DNA, the CDR3 is TGCAGTGCTAGAGTAGCGGGGTACGCTAGCACAGATACGCAGTATTTT. Translating it yields CSARVAGYASTDTQYF.

The chain couples TRBV4-1 to TRBJ1-5; the D is unclear. Per the germline V gene, CDR1 is MGHRA and CDR2 is YSYEKL. The CDR3 extends over 16 amino acids. Trimming left V 2 bases short and J 4 bases short, with 15 bases between. In DNA, the CDR3 is TGCGCCAGCAGCCAAATAAAGGTTTCGGGTAATCAGCCCCAGCATTTT. Amino acid sequence: CASSQIKVSGNQPQHF.

The chain employs TRBV10-3 and TRBJ2-7, with 7 bases aligning to TRBD1. CDR3 length equals 14 residues. V was pared by 11 bases and J by 2 bases, with 12 bases of the junction left unmatched. Germline values: CDR1 ENHRY, CDR2 SYGVKD. This CDR3 reads CAATGVQGAYEQYF. The DNA of the CDR3 is TGTGCCGCGACCGGGGTCCAGGGGGCCTACGAGCAGTACTTC.

This chain connects TRBV24-1 to TRBJ2-1; no definite D call. CDR1 and CDR2 (germline): KGHDR, SFDVKD. V was trimmed by 3 bases and J by 0 bases, leaving 8 bases between them. This CDR3 has 15 residues. The CDR3 protein is CATSDPTRSYNEQFF. The DNA for the CDR3 is TGTGCCACCAGTGATCCGACACGCTCCTACAATGAGCAGTTCTTC.

This rearrangement joins TRBV9 to TRBJ2-2; no clear D. Germline V gene sequence: CDR1 SGDLS, CDR2 YYNGEE. V lost 3 bases and J 6 bases, leaving 9 bases between the germline ends. The CDR3 covers 13 residues. For the CDR3, the DNA is TGTGCCAGCAGCGGTTACGCACCCGGGGAGCTGTTTTTT. Amino acid sequence: CASSGYAPGELFF.

The chain carries TRBV3-1 and TRBJ2-1; 7 positions agree with TRBD2. With 5 bases clipped from V and 4 bases from J, the junction kept 5 bases outside the gene matches. CDR1 is LGHDT, CDR2 YNNKEL, per germline (reference sequence). This CDR3 comprises 14 residues. The DNA for the CDR3 is TGTGCCAGCAGCAGCCTAGCGGCTTACAATGAGCAGTTCTTC. Translation: CASSSLAAYNEQFF.

CDR3 sequence: CASSLDGNPPFDEQFF. CDR3 bases: TGTGCCAGCAGCTTGGACGGAAATCCACCTTTTGATGAGCAGTTCTTC. The gene calls are TRBV5-4 and TRBJ2-1, with D hard to call. The germline V and J ends were trimmed by 0 bases and 8 bases, with 18 bases remaining between them. The CDR3 totals 16 residues. CDR1 SGHNT and CDR2 YYREEE come from the germline V gene (reference sequence).

The table lists this clonotype with a count of one. This chain connects TRBV14 to TRBJ2-1, with 10 bases that match TRBD1. The V gene's germline CDR1 is SGHDN and CDR2 FVKESK. This CDR3 has 14 residues. Unmatched junction bases numbered 4, after V lost 2 bases and J lost 9 bases. The CDR3 reads CASSQSTGGSEQFF. CDR3 bases: TGTGCCAGCAGCCAATCGACAGGGGGCAGTGAGCAGTTCTTC.

V and J are TRBV7-9 and TRBJ1-2; possible D gene TRBD1, 5 bases. V was trimmed by 5 bases and J by 4 bases, leaving 11 bases between them. The CDR3 runs 13 residues. The germline CDR1 and CDR2 sequences are SEHNR and FQNEAQ (reference sequence). The CDR3: CASSPTRVYGYTF. CDR3 coding DNA: TGTGCCAGCAGCCCAACCAGGGTCTATGGCTACACCTTC.

This rearrangement joins TRBV30 to TRBJ2-7; no clear D. Germline assignment: CDR1 GTSNPN and CDR2 SVGIG (reference sequence). CDR3 length equals 15 residues. V lost 3 bases to trimming and J lost 5 bases, with 20 bases between them. In DNA form, the CDR3 reads TGTGCCTGGAGGGATCGTCTATCCCCGGTCCACGAGCAGTACTTC. This gives the protein CAWRDRLSPVHEQYF.

The rearrangement joins TRBV24-1 to TRBJ1-5, with 7 bases lining up with TRBD1. CDR1 is KGHDR, CDR2 SFDVKD, per germline. The length of the CDR3 is 16 residues. V lost 5 bases and J lost 3; bases outside the gene matches: 9. The CDR3 sequence: CATSGTGTANNQPQHF. In nucleotides, the CDR3 is TGTGCCACCAGTGGAACCGGGACAGCAAACAATCAGCCCCAGCATTTT.

V gene TRBV5-4 combines with J gene TRBJ2-1, with 8 bases that match TRBD2. The V gene end was trimmed by 4 bases and the J gene end by 6 bases; junction bases not matched to a gene: 6. This CDR3 has 14 residues. The germline V gene encodes CDR1 SGHNT and CDR2 YYREEE (reference sequence). The CDR3 region is CASSAGTRPNEQFF. CDR3 DNA: TGTGCCAGCAGCGCCGGGACTAGGCCCAATGAGCAGTTCTTC.

This clonotype was picked up one time. The CDR3 region is CASTSGGIQYF. Written as DNA, the CDR3 is TGTGCCAGCACATCGGGAGGCATTCAGTACTTC. V and J are TRBV7-9 and TRBJ2-4, with 7 bases matching TRBD2. Germline lookup yields CDR1 SEHNR and CDR2 FQNEAQ (reference sequence). The CDR3 is made up of 11 amino acids. V lost 7 bases, J lost 9 bases, and 3 bases stayed unmatched.

The gene calls are TRBV20-1 and TRBJ2-2; D unresolved. This CDR3 is built from 13 residues. Per the germline V gene, CDR1 is DFQATT and CDR2 is SNEGSKA (reference sequence). V was pared by 0 bases and J by 5 bases, with 7 bases between. The CDR3 DNA is TGCAGTGCTAGAGATCCAGTAACCGGGGAGCTGTTTTTT. This encodes CSARDPVTGELFF.

V and J are TRBV5-6 and TRBJ1-5; D is perhaps TRBD1 (5 bases). V was clipped by 0 bases and J by 6 bases, with 13 bases between them. The CDR3 covers 15 residues. Germline lookup yields CDR1 SGHDT and CDR2 YYEEEE. CDR3 DNA sequence: TGTGCCAGCAGCTTGGACGGGGGGTTAAGTCAGCCCCAGCATTTT. This gives the protein CASSLDGGLSQPQHF.

This sequence joins TRBV27 and TRBJ2-5, with 8 positions matching TRBD1. This CDR3 spans 14 amino acids. Germline V lookup: CDR1 MNHEY, CDR2 SMNVEV (reference sequence). Unmatched junction bases numbered 2, after V lost 3 bases and J lost 2 bases. CDR3 sequence reads: CASSFWDRQETQYF. The CDR3 DNA reads TGTGCCAGCAGTTTTTGGGACAGGCAAGAGACCCAGTACTTC.

CDR3 in DNA: TGTGCCAGCAGCCAGCGGGGAAATGAGCAGTTCTTC. It yields the protein CASSQRGNEQFF. This chain joins TRBV7-9 and TRBJ2-1; 7 bases are shared with TRBD2. V lost 5 bases to trimming and J lost 7 bases; unmatched junction nucleotides: 2. The CDR3 length is 12 residues. CDR1 is SEHNR and CDR2 is FQNEAQ in the germline V gene (reference sequence).

CDR3 amino acids: CSASHLAAVNTGELFF. The CDR3 coding sequence is TGCAGTGCGAGCCACCTAGCGGCGGTTAACACCGGGGAGCTGTTTTTT. V is TRBV20-1 and J is TRBJ2-2; 7 nucleotides agree with TRBD2. With V trimmed by 6 bases and J by 2 bases, 12 bases remained unmatched. Germline CDR1 and CDR2: DFQATT and SNEGSKA (reference sequence). This CDR3 is built from 16 residues.

The V gene is TRBV9, the J gene TRBJ1-1; 7 nucleotides agree with TRBD1. CDR1 is SGDLS and CDR2 is YYNGEE in the germline V gene. Trimming removed 3 bases from V and 7 bases from J; junction bases left unmatched: 3. The CDR3 runs 12 residues. For the CDR3, the DNA is TGTGCCAGCAGCGCCCCAGGGGGTGAAGCTTTCTTT. Translating it yields CASSAPGGEAFF.

Note on this clonotype: One end of the junction is discordant with germline, which a read error may explain. The gene calls are TRBV5-4 and TRBJ2-1, with D tentatively TRBD1 or TRBD2 (5 bases each). CDR3 size: 13 residues. Germline V gives CDR1 SGHNT, CDR2 YYREEE (reference sequence). CDR3 coding DNA: TGTGCCAGCAGCTTGACCGACCGGGACGGGTTGGTCTTC. This sequence encodes CASSLTDRDGLVF. Together with reference TRBV5-4 and TRBJ2-1, the CDR3 gives the full variable domain: ETGVTQSPTHLIKTRGQQVTLRCSSQSGHNTVSWYQQALGQGPQFIFQYYREEENGRGNFPPRFSGLQFPNYSSELNVNALELDDSALYLCASSLTDRDGLVFGPGTRLTVL.

This chain connects TRBV20-1 to TRBJ1-4; D remains unclear. Trimming removed 5 bases from V and 2 bases from J, with 3 bases in between. Germline CDR1 and CDR2: DFQATT and SNEGSKA (reference sequence). The CDR3 spans 11 residues. This CDR3 is CSALTNEKLFF. The CDR3 DNA is TGCAGTGCTTTGACTAATGAAAAACTGTTTTTT.

V and J are TRBV3-1 and TRBJ1-1; D gene uncertain. V was pared by 0 bases and J by 4 bases, with 18 bases between. The CDR3 spans 17 residues. Germline assignment: CDR1 LGHDT and CDR2 YNNKEL (reference sequence). For the CDR3, the DNA is TGTGCCAGCAGCCAAGATCCTCCTGGACCCTCGGGCACTGAAGCTTTCTTT. Protein sequence: CASSQDPPGPSGTEAFF.

The V call is TRBV20-1, the J call TRBJ2-7; the D gene could be TRBD1 or TRBD2 (7 bases each). The CDR3 loop spans 16 amino acids. In germline, CDR1 is DFQATT, CDR2 SNEGSKA (reference sequence). Deletions cut 3 bases from V and 0 bases from J, with 18 bases between. CDR3 DNA: TGCAGTGCTAGTGGGACAGTAGGGACTACCTCCTACGAGCAGTACTTC. Translated, it gives CSASGTVGTTSYEQYF.

The chain employs TRBV7-8 and TRBJ2-3; 8 bases agree with TRBD2. This CDR3 spans 16 amino acids. After removal of 5 bases from V and 5 bases from J, the junction contained 12 bases not matched to a gene. The germline V gene has CDR1 SGHVS and CDR2 FQNEAQ. DNA for the CDR3: TGTGCCAGCAGCGCCTGGACTAGCTCGCAAGGAGATACGCAGTATTTT. It codes for CASSAWTSSQGDTQYF.

The V and J genes are TRBV20-1 and TRBJ2-1; 9 nucleotides line up with TRBD2. This CDR3 has 14 residues. The J segment lost 4 bases and the V segment lost 4 bases, leaving 5 bases of the junction unmatched. In germline, CDR1 is DFQATT, CDR2 SNEGSKA (reference sequence). The CDR3 nucleotides are TGCAGTGCTATTAGCGGGAGCAGGTACAATGAGCAGTTCTTC. Translating gives CSAISGSRYNEQFF.

The chain links TRBV12-3 or TRBV12-4 to TRBJ1-5; a weak D match, TRBD1 (5 bases). This CDR3 has 15 residues. Trimming removed 3 bases from V and 3 bases from J, with 12 bases in between. The CDR3 sequence is CASSFGPGHNQPQHF. In DNA form, the CDR3 reads TGTGCCAGCAGTTTCGGCCCAGGGCACAATCAGCCCCAGCATTTT.